The source of this T cell receptor (beta chain) is a study of shared clonotypes between healthy human individuals (dated by TCRdb to 2020 to 2022). Regarding the complete study: A few men and two women, aged 18 to 49 years, made up the cohort. For each donor, three plates each were used for CD4 naive and CD4 memory, two plates were used for CD8 naive, and one plate was used for CD8 memory. To estimate repertoire size and how much clonotype sharing occurs between individuals, the study deeply sequenced the blood TCR repertoires of several healthy adults. To increase sequencing depth and limit assay-specific biases, TCR repertoire library preparation and sequencing were carried out by different laboratories using diverse techniques. Between about 0.9 and 9 billion PBMCs per donor were obtained by leukapheresis.

The full study reports these points: The genetic and exposure-history diversity represented was limited by the small number of donors. Sampling was restricted to blood, and TCR repertoires in tissue are likely to differ from TCR repertoires in blood. Pairwise subsampling led to the expectation that sequencing depth would affect the degree of clonotype sharing among donors. When a few donors were compared, the shared fraction of clonotypes was about 5.2% for naive CD4, approximately 3.5% for naive CD8, more than 2% for memory CD4, and 0.4% for memory CD8. Compared with non-shared clonotypes, clonotypes shared by all four sorted-subset donors had higher generation probabilities. Estimated clonotype richness was generally larger for naive than for memory subsets. Even with the large sequencing depth, rarefaction of the sorted-subset datasets indicated that sequencing was incomplete.

Donors were healthy HIV-negative adults with no recently reported acute infections or vaccinations. All donors were Caucasian adults living in Nashville, Tennessee, USA. CD4+ T cells were enriched through magnetic negative selection, after which naive cells were positively selected on CD45RA and the remaining negative fraction served as the memory subset. Blood was collected by leukapheresis, and PBMCs were isolated by Ficoll-Histopaque density gradient centrifugation and then cryopreserved in liquid nitrogen vapor phase. Analytical flow cytometry was used to check the purity and quantity of every magnetically sorted T cell population. From each sorted fraction, genomic DNA was isolated and quantified by UV absorbance on a Nanodrop 2000c. From the germline V gene, CDR1 is MNHNS and CDR2 is SASEGT. V is reduced by 6 bases and J by 6 bases, leaving a spacing of 12 bases between them. From its cysteine to its phenylalanine, the CDR3 spans 13 amino acids. Here the CDR3 DNA is all that survives: 39 bases in frame from base 1.

Of note for this clone: The antigen it recognizes is unknown. The record has no base qualities; no much larger clone is one base away.

TCR CDR3 regions were amplified from genomic DNA by multiplex PCR using the deep immunoSEQ assay. Genomic DNA extracted from each cell subset was distributed evenly over all wells of several immunoSEQ 96-well plates, and each plate served as one replicate. Each replicate PCR for sorted subsets received around 210 ng genomic DNA, equal to tens of thousands of T cell genomes. Purified libraries were measured with a Qubit 3.0 fluorometer, size-checked on a Bioanalyzer 2100, and measured again with the KAPA Library Quantification kit. Each immunoSEQ 96-well plate was sequenced on its own single-read 150-cycle Illumina NextSeq 550 flow cell. The authors processed their data as follows. Because the immunoSEQ output held only junctional sequences and lacked quality scores, the filtering could not match the filtering applied to full-length reads. To assign V/J genes and CDR3, sequences were annotated against IMGT germline references using PyIR, a Python wrapper for IgBLAST v1.9. Reads were removed for weak V/J assignments (E-value above 1e-6), missing CDR3, stop codons, out-of-frame junctions, or ambiguous translated residues. A V3J clonotype was defined by an identical inferred V gene, J gene, and CDR3 amino acid sequence. Percentage overlap between repertoires was calculated by dividing the number of shared unique clonotypes by the size of the smaller repertoire. Repertoire richness was assessed with RTK rarefaction, the Chao1 estimator, and Recon v2.1 estimates of unobserved clonotypes. For all TCRbeta clonotypes obtained by the gDNA method from several donors, generation probabilities were computed with OLGA. TCRdb mirrors the immuneACCESS table, restricted to in-frame sequences. Some clones are absent from its copies; in checked studies, under half trace to an unresolved V gene, and the reason for the others is unknown. Clonal size and the V and J genes are those of that table, whereas D and trimming came from the DNA. Recorded for this sample are 500,000 to 550,000 clones; approximately 94% of them occurred a single time. Together, the top ten hold under 0.065% of the sample.

Material for sequencing was naive CD4+ T cells sorted from blood. The cell subset or site tag for this specimen amounts to: CD45RA+ positively selected. The chain employs TRBV6-1 and TRBJ1-5, with the D gene not clear enough to name. This TCR derives from a woman in her 30s in good health. The sequenced DNA: TGTGCCAGCAGGCTCGAGATCTCTCAGCCCCAGCATTTT. It encodes CASRLEISQPQHF.